This TCR beta chain was captured by sequencing in a study of blood T cells in healthy people across ages. Study-level background: When template switching was applied, about one barcoded beta molecule was captured per two T cells. Findings and limits, study-wide: Not knowing donor CMV status may have confounded expanded clonotype changes.

A second PCR of about 6 to 12 cycles used a sample-barcoded 5' primer and a J-beta primer mix. All cDNA molecules were each tagged by a template-switch adaptor with 12 random nucleotides. MiXCR, run by TCRdb on the 5' RACE reads, gives a single entry per CDR3 protein. Here the sample spans approximately 600,000 distinct CDR3 sequences, under 65% being singletons. Donor samples were obtained from healthy Caucasian individuals from Russia, aged about 6 to 95. Germline trimming cut 5 bases from V and 3 bases from J; bases unmatched to any gene: 3. There are 13 residues in the CDR3. From germline, CDR1 is ENHRY and CDR2 SYGVKD. Notes on this clonotype: Its target is not known.

The source of this sequence is a man aged 55-75 years in good health. The chain has TRBV10-3 and TRBJ2-7, with TRBD1 identical over 8 bases. Sequencing was done on a sample of blood. CDR3 DNA sequence: TGTGCCATCAGTCCCGGACAGGGCTACGAGCAGTACTTC. Protein: CAISPGQGYEQYF.